This T cell receptor (beta chain) was profiled in a study of blood T cell repertoires in COVID-19. Germline CDR1 is MDHEN and CDR2 is SYDVKM. CDR3 size: 17 residues. V lost 7 bases to trimming and J lost 6 bases; unmatched junction nucleotides: 18. Data came from immunoSEQ multiplex PCR; TCRdb stores just in-frame clones and leaves some out. This table holds under 200,000 clones, approximately 83% found once. Sequences were obtained from peripheral blood. The chain recombines TRBV28 with TRBJ1-1, with 9 bases lining up with TRBD1. The receptor comes from a human donor with acute or convalescent COVID-19. The donor label of this sample is uncertain. The CDR3 protein is CASTIPLGQGPTPEAFF. CDR3 DNA: TGTGCCAGCACCATCCCCCTCGGACAGGGGCCTACCCCTGAAGCTTTCTTT.